The 11 T cell receptor beta chains below come from one sample, sequenced in a study of regulatory T cells in long-lasting Graves disease. With iRepertoire HTBI primers and Arm-PCR of CDR3 regions, TCR beta libraries were built. TCRdb re-called the multiplex PCR reads with MiXCR, one entry per CDR3 protein. This sample has 430,000 or so distinct CDR3 sequences, with around a fifth found just once. The time point denotes: persistent/refractory GD, antithyroid drugs over 5 years with positive TRAb. RNA from PBMCs was the source of the TCR library. Sequenced here: peripheral blood mononuclear cells (PBMCs), sampled when the disease was refractory, from a patient treated with antithyroid drugs. Receptor source: a female donor with Graves disease.

The sample holds many counts of this clonotype. The chain joins TRBV28 to TRBJ1-2; TRBD1 might be the D (5 bases). The V gene lost 5 bases and the J gene lost 4 bases, with 20 bases spanning the gap. The CDR3 spans 16 residues. The germline V gene encodes CDR1 MDHEN and CDR2 SYDVKM. CDR3 in amino acids: CASSTPDQGTIYGYTF. The CDR3 DNA is TGTGCCAGCAGTACCCCGGACCAGGGTACTATCTATGGCTACACCTTC.

Ten or more counts support this clonotype. This chain links TRBV28 with TRBJ1-1; no clear D gene. V was shortened by 4 bases and J by 10 bases, with 16 bases between the two germline ends. Germline V gives CDR1 MDHEN, CDR2 SYDVKM. CDR3 size: 13 residues. The CDR3, as DNA: TGTGCCAGCAGTTCCCGTGGGGAAATCGGAGCTTTCTTT. It codes for CASSSRGEIGAFF.

This clonotype was observed at least ten times. The chain is built from TRBV20-1 and TRBJ2-5, with D possibly called TRBD1 or TRBD2 (5 bases each). Germline CDR1 is DFQATT and CDR2 is SNEGSKA (reference sequence). CDR3 size: 15 residues. The V gene lost 5 bases and the J gene lost 2 bases, with 18 bases spanning the gap. The CDR3, as DNA: TGCAGTGCTGGCTCTAGGACGAGGGGACAAGAGACCCAGTACTTC. This gives the protein CSAGSRTRGQETQYF.

V is TRBV24-1 and J is TRBJ2-7, with D possibly matching TRBD1 (6 bases). V shed 4 bases and J shed 4 bases, with 31 bases lying between them. Per germline, CDR1 KGHDR and CDR2 SFDVKD. The CDR3 totals 20 residues. Written as DNA, the CDR3 is TGTGCCACCAGTGACTTTGTTGCCTGGCAGGGGTATTCCACGATATACGAGCAGTACTTC. Its translation is CATSDFVAWQGYSTIYEQYF.

The chain employs TRBV4-1 and TRBJ2-5; a weak D match, TRBD2 (5 bases). The V gene lost 1 base and the J gene lost 1 base, with 13 bases spanning the gap. This CDR3 contains 16 residues. From germline, CDR1 is MGHRA and CDR2 YSYEKL. The CDR3 bases are TGCGCCAGCAGCCAAGTGCCCCCAGCGGCCCAAGAGACCCAGTACTTC. Translated, it gives CASSQVPPAAQETQYF.

A word on this clonotype: The junction and the germline gene differ at one end; a read error may be behind it. The chain links TRBV7-7 to TRBJ2-5, with 9 bases lining up with TRBD1. This CDR3 is built from 14 residues. Germline values: CDR1 SSHAT, CDR2 FNYEAQ (reference sequence). The CDR3 reads CASSITGGWKTQYF. The CDR3, as DNA: TGTGCTAGCAGCATAACAGGGGGCTGGAAGACCCAGTACTTC.

This clonotype was observed at least ten times. This chain connects TRBV28 to TRBJ1-1, with a possible D match to TRBD1 (6 bases). Germline V gene sequence: CDR1 MDHEN, CDR2 SYDVKM. The length of the CDR3 is 15 residues. The V gene lost 6 bases and the J gene lost 0 bases, with 14 bases spanning the gap. CDR3 coding DNA: TGTGCCAGCAGCATGGGGGGGGCTTTGAACACTGAAGCTTTCTTT. This encodes CASSMGGALNTEAFF.

This clonotype was seen only a few times. V is TRBV20-1 and J is TRBJ2-7; D tentatively reads TRBD1 or TRBD2 (5 bases each). This CDR3 comprises 12 residues. Germline CDR1 DFQATT, CDR2 SNEGSKA (reference sequence). V lost 5 bases and J lost 4, with 12 bases in between. The CDR3 loop reads CSARGPRYEQYF. Written as DNA, the CDR3 is TGCAGTGCTCGGGGACCGCGTTACGAGCAGTACTTC.

This rearrangement joins TRBV4-1 to TRBJ2-7; D remains unclear. The CDR3 has 15 amino acids. The germline gives CDR1 MGHRA, CDR2 YSYEKL. V gave up 0 bases and J gave up 7 bases, with 16 bases separating them. CDR3 region: CASSQDPLRAREQYF. CDR3 in DNA: TGCGCCAGCAGCCAAGATCCCCTAAGGGCAAGGGAGCAGTACTTC.

Concerning this clonotype itself: Because it lacks the conserved phenylalanine or tryptophan at the end, this CDR3 is likely a read error. The rearrangement uses TRBV28 and TRBJ1-5, with 8 bases lining up with TRBD1. The CDR3 runs 19 residues. In germline, CDR1 is MDHEN, CDR2 SYDVKM. V lost 1 base and J lost 6; bases outside the gene matches: 17. CDR3: CASSLLSWRGTGGSQPQHL. In nucleotides, the CDR3 is TGTGCCAGCAGTTTATTGAGCTGGAGGGGAACAGGGGGATCTCAGCCCCAGCATCTT.

This clonotype appeared a few times. The chain employs TRBV4-1 and TRBJ1-5; D unresolved. The V gene's germline CDR1 is MGHRA and CDR2 YSYEKL. This CDR3 region has 15 residues. Trimming took off 5 bases at V and 0 bases at J, with 11 bases between the two ends. The CDR3 region is CASSTFTDSNQPQHF. The CDR3 coding sequence is TGCGCCAGCAGCACCTTTACGGATAGCAATCAGCCCCAGCATTTT.